These 28 T cell receptor beta chains came from one sample sequenced in a study of blood T cells in healthy people across ages. The second PCR ran about 6 to 11 cycles with a sample-barcoded 5' primer and J-beta primers. TCRdb independently ran MiXCR on the 5' RACE reads; one entry per CDR3 protein. Among around 1,700,000 distinct CDR3 sequences, roughly 28% were seen once, and the ten largest hold roughly 8.2%. Specimen: blood. All receptors come from a woman aged 30 to 39 in good health.

Comments on this clonotype: This could be a read error, since a much larger clone is one nucleotide away. The rearrangement links TRBV20-1 to TRBJ2-7; possibly TRBD2 for D (6 bases). Germline loops: CDR1 DFQATT, CDR2 SNEGSKA (reference sequence). The CDR3 runs to 12 residues. The chain's CDR3 is CRGRRAGDEQYF. CDR3 nucleotide sequence: TGCAGGGGCCGGAGGGCCGGTGACGAGCAGTACTTC.

In this sample, this clonotype turned up a few times. CDR3 loop: CASSGDRDIYNEQYF. For the CDR3, the DNA is TGTGCCAGCAGTGGGGACAGGGACATCTACAATGAGCAGTACTTC. The chain recombines TRBV2 with TRBJ2-5, with 9 positions matching TRBD1. Per germline, CDR1 SNHLY and CDR2 FYNNEI. The CDR3 is 15 residues long. V was clipped by 4 bases and J by 11 bases; unmatched bases: 14.

This chain connects TRBV6-1 to TRBJ2-2, with D perhaps matching TRBD1 or TRBD2 (5 bases each). The germline V gene encodes CDR1 MNHNS and CDR2 SASEGT. V was clipped by 3 bases and J by 1 base, with 9 bases between them. The CDR3 totals 15 residues. CDR3 nucleotides: TGTGCCAGCAGTGATTGGGGGATGAACACCGGGGAGCTGTTTTTT. Residues: CASSDWGMNTGELFF.

Turning to this clonotype: The junction departs from germline at one end; a sequencing error may be responsible. The V call is TRBV5-1, the J call TRBJ1-2; D is uncertain. Germline V gives CDR1 SGHRS, CDR2 YFSETQ. This CDR3 spans 15 amino acids. The CDR3 DNA is TGCGCCAGCAGCTTGGCCTCCGAAGGAGGATATGACTACACCTTC. Translated, it gives CASSLASEGGYDYTF.

This rearrangement joins TRBV7-9 to TRBJ2-1; weak D call: TRBD1 (6 bases). The ends were cut back, 5 bases at V and 3 bases at J, with 26 bases in the middle. The germline CDR1 and CDR2 sequences are SEHNR and FQNEAQ (reference sequence). The CDR3 runs to 19 residues. The CDR3 here is CASSKKERALRGHYNEQFF. The DNA for the CDR3 is TGTGCCAGCAGCAAAAAAGAAAGGGCATTAAGGGGACACTACAATGAGCAGTTCTTC.

V gene TRBV20-1 combines with J gene TRBJ2-1; D remains ambiguous. This CDR3 has 15 amino acids. Germline V gene lookup returns CDR1 DFQATT and CDR2 SNEGSKA (reference sequence). Deletions cut 3 bases from V and 10 bases from J, with 22 bases between. The CDR3 DNA is TGCAGTGCTAGCCCCGTTGGACCCGTCGCGGAGGAGCAGTTCTTC. Translation: CSASPVGPVAEEQFF.

The V call is TRBV9, the J call TRBJ1-1; D ambiguous. Germline assignment: CDR1 SGDLS and CDR2 YYNGEE. CDR3 size: 14 residues. The CDR3 DNA reads as TGTACCGGCAGCCCGTTGGCAAGGGACACTGAAGCTTTCTTT. This encodes CTGSPLARDTEAFF.

CDR3 amino acids: CASSRVRPETQYF. The CDR3 nucleotides read TGTGCCAGCAGCAGAGTGAGACCCGAGACCCAGTACTTC. This chain connects TRBV12-3 or TRBV12-4 to TRBJ2-5, with no clear D. This CDR3 spans 13 amino acids. V dropped 6 bases and J dropped 5 bases, with 13 bases sitting between them.

A few counts support this clonotype. J is TRBJ2-7 and V is TRBV6-2 or TRBV6-3, with D unclear. V lost 8 bases and J 6 bases, leaving 8 bases between the germline ends. The CDR3 is made up of 10 amino acids. Germline V lookup: CDR1 MNHEY, CDR2 SVGEGT. The CDR3 is CASGVVEQYF. For the CDR3, the DNA is TGTGCCAGCGGTGTAGTCGAGCAGTACTTC.

This clonotype came up a few times. This chain links TRBV5-1 with TRBJ1-6; no clear D. Germline-derived CDR1 and CDR2 are SGHRS and YFSETQ. This CDR3 contains 14 residues. Trimming removed 2 bases from V and 6 bases from J, with 9 bases in between. The CDR3 region is CASSFTDRNSPLHF. The CDR3 coding sequence is TGCGCCAGCAGCTTTACCGACCGTAATTCACCCCTCCACTTT. The full variable domain, with the rest looked up from reference TRBV5-1 and TRBJ1-6, is KAGVTQTPRYLIKTRGQQVTLSCSPISGHRSVSWYQQTPGQGLQFLFEYFSETQRNKGNFPGRFSGRQFSNSRSEMNVSTLELGDSALYLCASSFTDRNSPLHFGNGTRLTVT.

The chain joins TRBV5-1 to TRBJ2-7; D assignment may be TRBD1 or TRBD2 (5 bases each). CDR1 is SGHRS, CDR2 YFSETQ, per germline. This CDR3 has 15 amino acids. Trimming left V 2 bases short and J 5 bases short, with 17 bases between. CDR3 in DNA: TGCGCCAGCAGCTTCAAGGGGAGAGGTTTCGACGAGCAGTACTTC. Amino acids: CASSFKGRGFDEQYF. The full variable domain, completed using reference TRBV5-1 and TRBJ2-7, is KAGVTQTPRYLIKTRGQQVTLSCSPISGHRSVSWYQQTPGQGLQFLFEYFSETQRNKGNFPGRFSGRQFSNSRSEMNVSTLELGDSALYLCASSFKGRGFDEQYFGPGTRLTVT.

This chain connects TRBV19 to TRBJ2-5, with D possibly being TRBD1 or TRBD2 (5 bases each). The CDR3 covers 15 residues. Germline-derived CDR1 and CDR2 are LNHDA and SQIVND (reference sequence). Trimming removed 5 bases from V and 0 bases from J, with 13 bases in between. The CDR3 DNA is TGTGCCAGTAGTGTCGGGACGACCCACCAAGAGACCCAGTACTTC. This encodes CASSVGTTHQETQYF.

This clonotype occurred a few times. A much bigger clone sits one base away, suggesting this may be a read error. The gene calls are TRBV10-3 and TRBJ2-5, with TRBD1 matching 9 bases. Trimming cost V 4 bases and J 13 bases; bases outside gene matches: 13. This CDR3 contains 14 residues. Germline V gene sequence: CDR1 ENHRY, CDR2 SYGVKD. The CDR3 sequence is CAISVRQGGYERYF. The CDR3 DNA reads TGTGCCATCAGTGTTCGACAGGGGGGCTACGAGCGGTACTTC.

The chain links TRBV28 to TRBJ2-3, with TRBD2 matching 9 bases. Per germline, CDR1 MDHEN and CDR2 SYDVKM. The CDR3 is 15 residues long. The CDR3 DNA sequence: TGTTCCACGGTCGCGGGGGGGGCAGAAGGAGATACGCAGTATTTT. Its translation: CSTVAGGAEGDTQYF.

This clonotype has a handful of counts. The rearrangement joins TRBV6-1 to TRBJ2-3; D is unresolved. The CDR3 has 15 residues. Per germline, CDR1 MNHNS and CDR2 SASEGT. The V end was cut by 7 bases, the J end by 2 bases, with 16 bases between. The CDR3 region has the DNA TGTGCCAGCAATCGGGCCCCGGGCCCCACAGATACGCAGTATTTT. Its translation: CASNRAPGPTDTQYF.

The chain links TRBV3-1 to TRBJ2-7, with D perhaps TRBD1 or TRBD2 (5 bases each). CDR3 length equals 14 residues. In germline, CDR1 is LGHDT, CDR2 YNNKEL (reference sequence). V shed 4 bases and J shed 5 bases, with 15 bases lying between them. CDR3 residues: CASSLGTRAHEQYF. CDR3 DNA: TGTGCCAGCAGCCTCGGGACGCGGGCCCACGAGCAGTACTTC.

As concerns this clonotype: One end of the junction varies from germline; a read error may be responsible. CDR3 bases: TGCGGCGTTGGGGGTAACGTTTACAATGAGCAGTACTTC. This sequence encodes CGVGGNVYNEQYF. The chain joins TRBV29-1 to TRBJ2-7; D possibly uses TRBD1 or TRBD2 (5 bases each). The germline gives CDR1 SQVTM, CDR2 ANQGSEA. This CDR3 has 13 residues.

This rearrangement joins TRBV7-9 to TRBJ2-7; the match to TRBD2 covers 16 bases. The germline gives CDR1 SEHNR, CDR2 FQNEAQ (reference sequence). This CDR3 is 17 amino acids long. J gave up 6 bases and V 4 bases, and 9 bases lay outside the gene matches. This CDR3 is CASSSPGLAGGIGEQYF. The CDR3 bases are TGTGCCAGCAGCTCACCGGGACTAGCGGGAGGGATCGGCGAGCAGTACTTC.

This clonotype occurred a few times. V and J are TRBV20-1 and TRBJ2-2, with D perhaps matching TRBD1 or TRBD2 (7 bases each). The germline CDR1 and CDR2 sequences are DFQATT and SNEGSKA (reference sequence). Trimming stripped 6 bases from V and 4 bases from J, with 15 bases between. The CDR3 has 14 amino acids. The CDR3 DNA is TGCAGTGCCAGGGGGGGATCCTCCACCGGGGAGCTGTTTTTT. Its protein is CSARGGSSTGELFF.

The chain employs TRBV20-1 and TRBJ2-4; 8 nucleotides line up with TRBD2. The junction had 7 bases not matched to a gene; V was cut back by 5 bases and J by 7 bases. The CDR3 spans 13 residues. The germline V gene encodes CDR1 DFQATT and CDR2 SNEGSKA (reference sequence). CDR3 in DNA: TGCAGTGCTGGCGGACTAGCAGACAACATTCAGTACTTC. This sequence encodes CSAGGLADNIQYF.

The genes are TRBV28 and TRBJ1-2; D is possibly TRBD1 (6 bases). The CDR3 runs 15 residues. Germline assignment: CDR1 MDHEN and CDR2 SYDVKM. V lost 6 bases to trimming and J lost 4 bases, with 18 bases between them. The CDR3 sequence: CASRTQSRGLYGYTF. The CDR3 region has the DNA TGTGCCAGCAGAACCCAGTCCCGGGGGCTCTATGGCTACACCTTC.

Only a few counts were recorded for this clonotype. The rearrangement uses TRBV12-3 or TRBV12-4 and TRBJ1-2; D is ambiguous. Trimming removed 3 bases at V and 2 bases at J, with 10 bases between. The CDR3 runs to 14 residues. CDR3 coding DNA: TGTGCCAGCAGTTTTGGCCCTGCAAACTATGGCTACACCTTC. Protein: CASSFGPANYGYTF.

The chain carries TRBV7-9 and TRBJ2-1, with D maybe TRBD2 (5 bases). Germline CDR1 reads SEHNR; CDR2 reads FQNEAQ (reference sequence). The CDR3 has 14 amino acids. The V gene lost 6 bases and the J gene lost 7 bases, with 16 bases spanning the gap. The CDR3 loop reads CASSPEGARNEQFF. The DNA for the CDR3 is TGTGCCAGCAGTCCCGAGGGCGCCAGGAATGAGCAGTTCTTC.

Details on this clonotype: A much larger clone sits a single nucleotide away, making a read error possible. This rearrangement joins TRBV28 to TRBJ2-5; 7 bases are shared with TRBD1. The J call is doubtful: the DNA matches TRBJ2-7 better. This CDR3 has 12 residues. CDR1 is MDHEN, CDR2 SYDVKM, per germline. The CDR3 loop is CATVDRSYEQYF. The CDR3 nucleotides read TGTGCCACCGTGGACAGGTCCTACGAGCAGTACTTC.

This clonotype was observed a few times. The rearrangement uses TRBV6-6 and TRBJ2-7, with unresolved D. The CDR3 length is 11 residues. Germline V CDR1 and CDR2: MNHNY, SVGAGI (reference sequence). Trimming took off 9 bases at V and 3 bases at J, with 9 bases between the two ends. The DNA for the CDR3 is TGTGCCAGGGCCCCCGGCTACGAGCAGTACTTC. Translating it yields CARAPGYEQYF.

V is TRBV7-8 and J is TRBJ1-5; the D is unclear. V was clipped by 8 bases and J by 0 bases, with 8 bases between them. CDR1 and CDR2 (germline): SGHVS, FQNEAQ. The CDR3 consists of 13 residues. The CDR3 region has the DNA TGTGCCAGCGGGGAGTATAGCAATCAGCCCCAGCATTTT. Amino acid sequence: CASGEYSNQPQHF.

The chain combines TRBV14 with TRBJ2-2; TRBD1 aligns across 7 bases. V dropped 6 bases and J dropped 5; count of bases not matched to a gene: 15. The CDR3 is made up of 17 amino acids. Germline lookup yields CDR1 SGHDN and CDR2 FVKESK. The CDR3 coding sequence is TGTGCCAGCAGTTTTTGGTCGACAGGGCGGATAACCGGGGAGCTGTTTTTT. This encodes CASSFWSTGRITGELFF.

This clonotype was counted ten times or more. This sequence joins TRBV20-1 and TRBJ2-4, with D uncertain. Germline V gene lookup returns CDR1 DFQATT and CDR2 SNEGSKA (reference sequence). Deletions cut 7 bases from V and 6 bases from J, with 10 bases between. The CDR3 sequence is 11 residues long. The CDR3 protein is CSVKQTNIQYF. The CDR3 DNA reads TGCAGTGTCAAACAGACAAACATTCAGTACTTC.